This T cell receptor beta chain is drawn from a study of blood T cell repertoires in COVID-19. Assay: immunoSEQ multiplex PCR; the TCRdb copy retains only in-frame clones and omits some. In the table there are 150,000 to 200,000 clones, 79% of which are singletons. The CDR3 has 17 residues. Trimming cost V 3 bases and J 0 bases, with 15 bases left between them. In germline, CDR1 is SGHAT, CDR2 FQNNGV. This receptor was obtained from a woman in her fifties or sixties with COVID-19, enrolled during active disease. Sequencing was carried out using peripheral blood. This chain uses TRBV11-2 with TRBJ1-3, with a weak D call TRBD1 (5 bases). CDR3 DNA: TGTGCCAGCAGCTTCCCCCGGGGGGGTTCCTCTGGAAACACCATATATTTT. Its protein is CASSFPRGGSSGNTIYF.